A single sample is the source of the 10 T cell receptor beta chains below, sequenced in a study of T cell responses to AZD1222 COVID-19 vaccine. Method: immunoSEQ multiplex PCR; TCRdb's copy keeps in-frame clones and lacks some. Of more than 70,000 clones listed, about 90% are singletons. The sequencing here drew on peripheral blood, taken on day 0 of AZD1222 vaccination. The receptors derive from an adult in good health.

The rearrangement uses TRBV9 and TRBJ2-2, with D tentatively TRBD2 (6 bases). This CDR3 spans 13 amino acids. V lost 5 bases and J 1 base, leaving 6 bases between the germline ends. Germline assignment: CDR1 SGDLS and CDR2 YYNGEE. The CDR3 reads CASRGGNTGELFF. The CDR3 DNA sequence: TGTGCCAGCAGGGGAGGGAACACCGGGGAGCTGTTTTTT. Full variable domain (outside the CDR3, taken from reference TRBV9 and TRBJ2-2): DSGVTQTPKHLITATGQRVTLRCSPRSGDLSVYWYQQSLDQGLQFLIQYYNGEERAKGNILERFSAQQFPDLHSELNLSSLELGDSALYFCASRGGNTGELFFGEGSRLTVL.

This sequence joins TRBV20-1 and TRBJ2-5; D is undetermined. The CDR3 length is 11 residues. Germline assignment: CDR1 DFQATT and CDR2 SNEGSKA (reference sequence). Trimming pared 6 bases from V and 2 bases from J, leaving 7 bases between. The CDR3, as DNA: TGCAGTGCCACGTCGCAAGAGACCCAGTACTTC. Its translation is CSATSQETQYF.

V gene TRBV10-3 combines with J gene TRBJ1-2; D might be TRBD1 (5 bases). From germline, CDR1 is ENHRY and CDR2 SYGVKD. The length of the CDR3 is 14 residues. The V and J ends lost 1 base and 2 bases respectively, with 8 bases between them. CDR3 amino acids: CAISELGRNYGYTF. The CDR3 DNA reads as TGTGCCATCAGTGAGTTGGGACGGAACTATGGCTACACCTTC.

The genes are TRBV27 and TRBJ2-2; TRBD2 is a possible D gene (6 bases). Per germline, CDR1 MNHEY and CDR2 SMNVEV (reference sequence). V was trimmed by 3 bases and J by 5 bases, leaving 10 bases between them. This CDR3 contains 14 residues. CDR3 region: CASSFGAGTGELFF. Written as DNA, the CDR3 is TGTGCCAGCAGTTTTGGGGCGGGGACCGGGGAGCTGTTTTTT.

This chain links TRBV7-2 with TRBJ1-3; D is unclear. The germline V gene has CDR1 SGHTA and CDR2 FQGNSA. V lost 1 base to trimming and J lost 4 bases, with 11 bases between them. This CDR3 has 15 residues. The CDR3 protein is CASSLVPDAGNTIYF. CDR3 in DNA: TGTGCCAGCAGCTTAGTCCCGGATGCGGGAAACACCATATATTTT.

The chain uses TRBV2 and TRBJ1-5; D uncertain. There are 10 residues in the CDR3. CDR1 is SNHLY, CDR2 FYNNEI, per germline. Between the trimmed V and J ends, which lost 4 bases and 11 bases, there was a span of 6 bases. Here the CDR3 reads CASSAGAQHF. In DNA form, the CDR3 reads TGTGCCAGCAGTGCCGGAGCCCAGCATTTT.

The chain couples TRBV6-5 to TRBJ2-2; tentatively, D is TRBD1 (5 bases). In germline, CDR1 is MNHEY, CDR2 SVGAGI. CDR3 length: 13 amino acids. V lost 7 bases and J lost 3, with 9 bases in between. For the CDR3, the DNA is TGTGCCAGCACCCAGGGTTACACCGGGGAGCTGTTTTTT. It translates to CASTQGYTGELFF.

This chain connects TRBV10-1 to TRBJ2-7; D is unresolved. This CDR3 spans 12 amino acids. Germline assignment: CDR1 WNHNN and CDR2 SYGVQD (reference sequence). Trimming shortened V by 5 bases and J by 6 bases, and 11 bases separated the two germline ends. Written as DNA, the CDR3 is TGCGCCAGCAGTCAACTTCCCGGCGAGCAGTACTTC. This translates into CASSQLPGEQYF.

V usage is TRBV3-1 (or the pseudogene TRBV3-2) and J usage is TRBJ1-1; 7 bases are shared with TRBD1. The CDR3 spans 15 residues. Per germline, CDR1 LGHDT and CDR2 YNNKEL (reference sequence). V shed 5 bases, J shed 4 bases, and the junction held 10 bases outside the gene matches. This CDR3 is CASSGNRGDGTEAFF. The CDR3 DNA follows: TGTGCCAGCAGCGGAAACAGGGGCGACGGCACTGAAGCTTTCTTT.

The chain combines TRBV18 with TRBJ1-3, with D possibly TRBD1 on 5 matching bases. Germline CDR1 KGHSH, CDR2 LQKENI. The CDR3 spans 17 residues. V dropped 2 bases and J dropped 0 bases, with 14 bases sitting between them. Here the CDR3 DNA reads TGTGCCAGCTCACCAGGACAACATACTTCCTCTGGAAACACCATATATTTT. Residues: CASSPGQHTSSGNTIYF.